This T cell receptor beta chain is from a study of T-cell reconstitution after alpha-beta-depleted transplantation in children. This clonotype was seen only a few times. V shed 5 bases, J shed 4 bases, and the junction held 8 bases outside the gene matches. The V gene's germline CDR1 is DFQATT and CDR2 SNEGSKA (reference sequence). There are 15 residues in the CDR3. The authors prepared the TCRbeta library with unique molecular identifiers. TCRdb re-called the PCR reads with MiXCR, one entry per CDR3 protein. The sample yields about 580,000 distinct CDR3 sequences, 20% to 25% seen once. The clonotype originates from a boy in the first two years of life who had a stem cell transplant for acute myeloid leukemia, so the T cells may come from the graft donor. The chain uses TRBV20-1 and TRBJ2-3; 11 bases align to TRBD2. The sample was PBMCs, mostly from graft donor cells, taken 360 days after TCRalphabeta/CD19-depleted stem cell transplant. The CDR3 bases are TGCAGTGCTCCCCGAATAGCGGGGGGGCCAGATACGCAGTATTTT. Translation: CSAPRIAGGPDTQYF.